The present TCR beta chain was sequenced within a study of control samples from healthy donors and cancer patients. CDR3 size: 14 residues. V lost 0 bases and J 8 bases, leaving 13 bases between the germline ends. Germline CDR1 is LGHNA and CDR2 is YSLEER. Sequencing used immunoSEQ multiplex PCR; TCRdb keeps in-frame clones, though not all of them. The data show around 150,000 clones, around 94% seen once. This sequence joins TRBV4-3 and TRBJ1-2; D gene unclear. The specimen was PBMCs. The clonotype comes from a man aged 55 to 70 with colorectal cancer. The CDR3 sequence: CASSQEVGYRGYTF. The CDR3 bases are TGCGCCAGCAGCCAAGAGGTCGGGTATAGGGGCTACACCTTC.